The rows below give T cell receptor beta chains drawn from one sample of a study of cytomegalovirus exposure and HLA in healthy donors. Profiled with immunoSEQ multiplex PCR; TCRdb holds only in-frame clones, not every one. The sample gives about 200,000 clones, approximately 80% of which show up once; less than 20% is in the top ten. The sequenced sample was PBMCs. All receptors derive from a man aged 35-49 years in good health and CMV-seronegative. Each CDR3 is given with its conserved first and last residue. Fields, in order: CDR3 protein, V gene, D gene, CDR3 length, J gene. D genes are given only for firm matches.

CASSFSLYEQYF	TRBV11-2	.	12	TRBJ2-7
CASSEQQNPIYNEQFF	TRBV10-1	.	16	TRBJ2-1
CATSRDRGGNTIYF	TRBV15	TRBD1	14	TRBJ1-3
CASSRLLAGGPETQYF	TRBV14	TRBD2	16	TRBJ2-5
CSSSLGGTHIFVEQYF	TRBV7-9	.	16	TRBJ2-7
CASKEKRGGYTGELFF	TRBV10-2	TRBD1	16	TRBJ2-2
CASSLAGGGELFF	TRBV11-2	TRBD1	13	TRBJ2-2
CSVVHPSSYEQYF	TRBV29-1	.	13	TRBJ2-7
CASSTTGEQPQHF	TRBV7-8	TRBD1	13	TRBJ1-5
CASSFAGAYEQYF	TRBV27	TRBD2	13	TRBJ2-7
CASSHPPGLAGVKNQETQYF	TRBV4-1	TRBD2	20	TRBJ2-5
CASSDRQAMNTEAFF	TRBV2	.	15	TRBJ1-1
CASSFMNTEAFF	TRBV7-2	.	12	TRBJ1-1
CASSMSLEAFF	TRBV19	.	11	TRBJ1-1
CASSSQGGAYNEQFF	TRBV7-2	.	15	TRBJ2-1
CASSLPEGIAGEQFF	TRBV5-1	TRBD2	15	TRBJ2-1
CASSTDRAYNSPLHF	TRBV6-5	TRBD1	15	TRBJ1-6
CASSSQSTGGNEQFF	TRBV5-1	TRBD2	15	TRBJ2-1
CASSSGTGGLEQYF	TRBV5-1	TRBD1	14	TRBJ2-7
CASSSGGAGPYEQYF	TRBV7-9	TRBD2	15	TRBJ2-7
CASSGGLVKETQYF	TRBV18	TRBD2	14	TRBJ2-5
CASSTGFQPQHF	TRBV19	.	12	TRBJ1-5
CASSLFRAGGNQPQHF	TRBV28	TRBD1	16	TRBJ1-5
CASSHPSGRDAYEQYF	TRBV19	TRBD2	16	TRBJ2-7
CASSLTGPLSYNEQFF	TRBV7-9	TRBD1	16	TRBJ2-1
CASESQGHPQGTEAFF	TRBV7-9	.	16	TRBJ1-1
CASSIAWPNTEAFF	TRBV19	.	14	TRBJ1-1
CASTHGGYGYTF	TRBV6-7	.	12	TRBJ1-2
CASRHSGGETKNIQYF	TRBV7-9	TRBD2	16	TRBJ2-4
CATSRATSGAGSAQYF	TRBV15	TRBD2	16	TRBJ2-3
CASIGSGYTGELFF	TRBV28	.	14	TRBJ2-2
CASSRYPLVGYNEQFF	TRBV7-9	.	16	TRBJ2-1
CASSSGLAGVEQFF	TRBV7-2	TRBD2	14	TRBJ2-1
CASSYSREGLMGYTF	TRBV6-6	.	15	TRBJ1-2
CASSLAVRGVYNEQFF	TRBV7-6	.	16	TRBJ2-1
CASSLGDTINNQPQHF	TRBV5-5	.	16	TRBJ1-5
CASSRGQGGGHYEQYF	TRBV4-3	TRBD1	16	TRBJ2-7
CASSRGGYEQYF	TRBV13	.	12	TRBJ2-7
CSVEGQDYTEAFF	TRBV29-1	.	13	TRBJ1-1
CASSQEGQGYGYTF	TRBV4-2	.	14	TRBJ1-2